The clone carrying this TCR beta chain was detected ten times or more. Molecular barcoding with unique molecular identifiers was used for the TCRbeta library. TCRdb re-analysed the PCR reads in MiXCR, keeping a single row per CDR3 protein. The sample lists a few hundred thousand distinct CDR3 sequences, approximately 10% seen once, with about 30% in the top ten. Between the trimmed V and J ends, which lost 2 bases and 5 bases, there was a span of 10 bases. There are 13 residues in the CDR3. Per germline, CDR1 DFQATT and CDR2 SNEGSKA (reference sequence). This record comes from a study of T-cell reconstitution after alpha-beta-depleted transplantation in children.

The sample here was PBMCs, taken before TCRalphabeta/CD19-depleted stem cell transplant. This receptor was taken from a child under three years old with acute myeloid leukemia, due to receive a stem cell transplant. The rearrangement uses TRBV20-1 and TRBJ2-1; D call uncertain. The CDR3 sequence: CSARNTINNEQFF. The CDR3 coding sequence is TGCAGTGCTAGAAATACTATAAACAATGAGCAGTTCTTC.